This TCR beta chain comes out of a study of blood T cell repertoires in COVID-19. On the study more broadly: T cells, B-cell-depleted T cells, or PBMCs provided the cDNA or gDNA that served as material.

Original methodology: Amplified reference gene primers provided the basis for estimating nucleated cell counts. TCRdb's table, derived via immunoSEQ multiplex PCR, lists solely in-frame clones and lacks some. Clonal size and the V and J genes are those of that table, whereas D and trimming came from the DNA. The sample has more than 50,000 clones, around 90% seen once. The CDR3 totals 13 residues. Germline assignment: CDR1 SGHTA and CDR2 FQGTGA. V was trimmed by 5 bases and J by 5 bases, leaving 12 bases between them. This chain connects TRBV7-3 to TRBJ1-1; D gene uncertain. The receptor comes from a man aged 55 to 70 with active COVID-19. The sequencing sample was made of peripheral blood. The CDR3: CASSVSSGTEAFF. DNA of the CDR3: TGTGCCAGCAGCGTAAGTTCGGGGACTGAAGCTTTCTTT.